One sample yielded the 2 T cell receptor beta chains listed below, sequenced in a study of blood T cell repertoires in COVID-19. Repertoires were generated with immunoSEQ multiplex PCR, while TCRdb's copy carries only in-frame clones and drops some. The sample holds approximately 120,000 clones, around 80% seen once. Sequenced: peripheral blood. The receptors were sampled from a human donor in a cohort sampled during active COVID-19.

The genes are TRBV6-5 and TRBJ2-7; tentative D call: TRBD2 (5 bases). CDR3 length equals 11 residues. Germline values: CDR1 MNHEY, CDR2 SVGAGI. Trimming removed 8 bases from V and 4 bases from J, with 9 bases in between. The CDR3 here is CASQEDYEQYF. The CDR3 bases are TGTGCCAGCCAGGAGGATTACGAGCAGTACTTC.

The rearrangement links TRBV19 to TRBJ2-1, with a possible D match to TRBD2 (5 bases). The CDR3 loop spans 14 amino acids. Per germline, CDR1 LNHDA and CDR2 SQIVND (reference sequence). Trimming pared 5 bases from V and 3 bases from J, leaving 11 bases between. CDR3 region: CASSEGRIYNEQFF. The CDR3 DNA follows: TGTGCCAGTAGTGAAGGGAGAATCTACAATGAGCAGTTCTTC.